The clone carrying this TCR beta chain was observed at least ten times. Antigen specificity is unknown. The data stem from a study of metastatic and nonmetastatic thyroid tumors. Study-wide results and caveats: Benign nodules reportedly had significantly lower TCR beta diversity than malignant thyroid tumors in blood and tumor.

All patients were treatment-naive before thyroid surgery. Germline V gene data show CDR1 as SGHTA and CDR2 as FQGTGA. The CDR3 loop spans 17 amino acids. V lost 0 bases and J lost 4; bases outside the gene matches: 5. How the authors handled the data: The study's classifier, a distant-metastasis tool for papillary thyroid cancer, was built using CDR3 differences across clinicopathological groups. TCRdb re-analyzed the PCR reads through MiXCR. The V and J calls, along with clone size, are taken from TCRdb and not from the paper's own processing. Of just over 20,000 clones listed, roughly 12% are singletons.

This clonotype was sampled from a female donor with papillary thyroid cancer or a benign thyroid nodule (not recorded which). Some clones in this sample may be carry-over from other donors' samples. Sequenced: blood. The genes are TRBV7-3 and TRBJ2-1; 11 bases agree with TRBD2. CDR3 sequence reads: CASSLTTTSGTYNEQFF. CDR3 bases: TGTGCCAGCAGCTTAACGACGACTAGCGGGACTTACAATGAGCAGTTCTTC.